This TCR beta chain appears in the sequencing data of a study of T cell clusters in autoimmune cytopenias. Study outcomes and limitations: Primary autoimmune cytopenia patients appeared to lack physiological T cell clusters present in healthy donors.

This clonotype ranks as medium-sized in terms of frequency. The antigen is unknown. Each sample's input was 250 ng genomic DNA, 38,000 or so genome equivalents. TRB rearrangements were amplified by touch-down multiplex PCR with mixed TRB-A/B primers. Each CDR3 protein gets one entry in TCRdb, which reprocessed the multiplex PCR reads and gives no DNA. In total, the table holds some 3,500 distinct CDR3 sequences. In germline, CDR1 is LNHDA, CDR2 SQIVND (reference sequence). The CDR3 runs to 14 residues. Sequenced material: peripheral blood. The source of this sequence is a human donor with an autoimmune cytopenia or autoimmune hepatitis (not recorded which). This chain uses TRBV19 with TRBJ2-7; TCRdb designates TRBD2, a call that cannot be tested without DNA. CDR3 sequence reads: CASSIGDYPYEQYF.